The next 21 T cell receptor beta chains were all read from a single sample in a study of blood T cell repertoires in COVID-19. The data were produced by immunoSEQ multiplex PCR, yet TCRdb's version contains in-frame clones alone and is incomplete. The repertoire holds about 48,000 clones, about nine tenths seen once, with about 5.1% in the top ten. Source material: peripheral blood. The receptors here all came from a man aged 70-80 years with acute or convalescent COVID-19.

Only a few counts were recorded for this clone. This chain uses TRBV7-9 with TRBJ1-2; D is uncertain. The CDR3 has 16 residues. Trimming took off 5 bases at V and 0 bases at J, with 16 bases between the two ends. The germline V gene has CDR1 SEHNR and CDR2 FQNEAQ (reference sequence). The CDR3 protein is CASSLPRASSNYGYTF. CDR3 in DNA: TGTGCCAGCAGCCTCCCAAGAGCTAGTTCTAACTATGGCTACACCTTC.

The chain couples TRBV30 to TRBJ2-3; 11 nucleotides agree with TRBD2. The CDR3 has 17 residues. The junction had 6 bases not matched to a gene; V was cut back by 0 bases and J by 1 base. Germline CDR1 and CDR2: GTSNPN and SVGIG (reference sequence). Written as DNA, the CDR3 is TGTGCCTGGAGTGTTAGGACTAGCGGGTCTCGCACAGATACGCAGTATTTT. Translation gives CAWSVRTSGSRTDTQYF.

The chain employs TRBV9 and TRBJ2-1; TRBD2 aligns across 9 bases. CDR1 SGDLS and CDR2 YYNGEE come from the germline V gene. The CDR3 runs to 15 residues. Trimming at V came to 0 bases and at J to 5 bases, leaving 3 bases not matched to a gene. The CDR3 reads CASSVEGTSNNEQFF. The CDR3 DNA sequence: TGTGCCAGCAGCGTAGAGGGGACTAGCAACAATGAGCAGTTCTTC. The variable domain in full, with the rest retrieved from reference TRBV9 and TRBJ2-1, is DSGVTQTPKHLITATGQRVTLRCSPRSGDLSVYWYQQSLDQGLQFLIQYYNGEERAKGNILERFSAQQFPDLHSELNLSSLELGDSALYFCASSVEGTSNNEQFFGPGTRLTVL.

Notes on this clone: One end of the junction is discordant with germline, which a read error may explain. The V gene is TRBV27, the J gene TRBJ1-2; D unclear. From germline, CDR1 is MNHEY and CDR2 SMNVEV (reference sequence). The CDR3 length is 15 residues. This CDR3 reads CASSVSSMELEGYTF. CDR3 DNA: TGTGCCAGCAGTGTATCCTCCATGGAGCTGGAAGGCTACACCTTC.

The V and J genes are TRBV27 and TRBJ2-7; a possible D gene is TRBD1 (8 bases). Germline V lookup: CDR1 MNHEY, CDR2 SMNVEV (reference sequence). The CDR3 is 13 amino acids. V was shortened by 8 bases and J by 3 bases, with 14 bases between the two germline ends. CDR3 protein: CASAYRGGYEQYF. Written as DNA, the CDR3 is TGTGCCAGCGCCTACAGGGGGGGCTACGAGCAGTACTTC.

The CDR3 DNA reads as TGTGCCAGTAGTGCTGGACTAGCGGGGGTCTACAATGAGCAGTTCTTC. It codes for CASSAGLAGVYNEQFF. The V and J genes are TRBV19 and TRBJ2-1, with TRBD2 matching 13 bases. Germline-derived CDR1 and CDR2 are LNHDA and SQIVND (reference sequence). After removal of 5 bases from V and 3 bases from J, the junction contained 4 bases not matched to a gene. The CDR3 is 16 amino acids. Based on the CDR3 plus reference TRBV19 and TRBJ2-1, the full variable domain is DGGITQSPKYLFRKEGQNVTLSCEQNLNHDAMYWYRQDPGQGLRLIYYSQIVNDFQKGDIAEGYSVSREKKESFPLTVTSAQKNPTAFYLCASSAGLAGVYNEQFFGPGTRLTVL.

The CDR3 loop reads CASSVQTGTGVNEQFF. The DNA of the CDR3 is TGTGCCAGCAGCGTACAGACCGGGACAGGCGTGAATGAGCAGTTCTTC. The chain links TRBV9 to TRBJ2-1; 8 bases agree with TRBD1. The V segment lost 1 base and the J segment 7 bases; nucleotides outside the gene matches: 10. Germline V gene data show CDR1 as SGDLS and CDR2 as YYNGEE. The CDR3 spans 16 residues.

The chain combines TRBV7-2 with TRBJ2-5, with D possibly matching TRBD1 (6 bases). CDR3 size: 15 residues. V was clipped by 4 bases and J by 3 bases, with 15 bases between them. The V gene's germline CDR1 is SGHTA and CDR2 FQGNSA. CDR3 sequence reads: CASSSGRGTEETQYF. DNA for the CDR3: TGTGCCAGCAGCTCCGGCAGGGGTACCGAAGAGACCCAGTACTTC.

The V call is TRBV27, the J call TRBJ1-2; 8 nucleotides match TRBD1. The CDR3 covers 13 residues. Germline values: CDR1 MNHEY, CDR2 SMNVEV (reference sequence). V dropped 5 bases and J dropped 4; count of bases not matched to a gene: 3. CDR3: CASSPTGGYGYTF. The CDR3 coding sequence is TGTGCCAGCAGTCCCACAGGGGGCTATGGCTACACCTTC.

In nucleotides, the CDR3 is TGTGCCAGTAGCCCGACGGAGTATAGCAATCAGCCCCAGCATTTT. Residues: CASSPTEYSNQPQHF. The chain uses TRBV19 and TRBJ1-5; no firm D call. V was shortened by 6 bases and J by 0 bases, with 12 bases between the two germline ends. In germline, CDR1 is LNHDA, CDR2 SQIVND (reference sequence). This CDR3 contains 15 residues.

The chain carries TRBV11-3 and TRBJ1-6, with TRBD1 matching over 10 bases. Losses at the gene ends were 7 bases for V and 7 bases for J; bases not matched to a gene: 7. From germline, CDR1 is SGHNT and CDR2 YENEEA. The CDR3 extends over 15 amino acids. The CDR3 region is CASTRQGAWNSPLHF. The CDR3 DNA is TGTGCCAGCACGAGACAGGGGGCTTGGAATTCACCCCTCCACTTT.

This chain joins TRBV4-3 and TRBJ1-2, with TRBD1 matching 9 bases. This CDR3 contains 15 residues. The V and J ends lost 1 base and 5 bases, in that order; junction bases with no gene match: 5. CDR1 LGHNA and CDR2 YSLEER come from the germline V gene. The CDR3 DNA is TGCGCCAGCAGCCAAGGCACAGGGGGCGGGTATGGCTACACCTTC. Translated, it gives CASSQGTGGGYGYTF.

V is TRBV9 and J is TRBJ2-5; TRBD2 aligns across 14 bases. This CDR3 contains 15 residues. Trimming at V came to 3 bases and at J to 7 bases, leaving 5 bases not matched to a gene. CDR1 and CDR2 (germline): SGDLS, YYNGEE. The CDR3 DNA reads as TGTGCCAGCAGCGCGACTAGCGGGGGGGCCGCGACCCAGTACTTC. Protein sequence: CASSATSGGAATQYF.

The chain employs TRBV19 and TRBJ1-5, with 9 bases lining up with TRBD1. The germline CDR1 and CDR2 sequences are LNHDA and SQIVND (reference sequence). V lost 2 bases, J lost 3 bases, and 2 bases stayed unmatched. The CDR3 spans 15 residues. As DNA, the CDR3 is TGTGCCAGTAGTATAAGGGACAGGGCCAATCAGCCCCAGCATTTT. As protein: CASSIRDRANQPQHF.

This clone was counted between two and nine times. CDR3 bases: TGTGCCAGTAGTACGCAGGGAGGCACCGGGGAGCTGTTTTTT. Translating it yields CASSTQGGTGELFF. The J gene is TRBJ2-2, the V gene TRBV19; perhaps TRBD2 as D (6 bases). Germline lookup yields CDR1 LNHDA and CDR2 SQIVND (reference sequence). V lost 4 bases and J 4 bases, leaving 10 bases between the germline ends. The CDR3 consists of 14 residues.

This clone appeared a single time. The V call is TRBV3-1 (or the pseudogene TRBV3-2), the J call TRBJ1-1, with TRBD1 identical over 8 bases. CDR3 length equals 15 residues. CDR1 LGHDT and CDR2 YNNKEL come from the germline V gene (reference sequence). With 4 bases clipped from V and 5 bases from J, the junction kept 9 bases outside the gene matches. CDR3 coding DNA: TGTGCCAGCAGCCCCAAACAGGGGGGAGGAACTGAAGCTTTCTTT. It encodes CASSPKQGGGTEAFF.

The V call is TRBV9, the J call TRBJ1-2; D gene unclear. V lost 4 bases and J 2 bases, leaving 15 bases between the germline ends. CDR3 length: 15 amino acids. The germline V gene encodes CDR1 SGDLS and CDR2 YYNGEE. CDR3 DNA sequence: TGTGCCAGCAGCACCTCTGCCGACGGGAACTATGGCTACACCTTC. This translates into CASSTSADGNYGYTF. The whole variable domain, remainder taken from reference TRBV9 and TRBJ1-2, is DSGVTQTPKHLITATGQRVTLRCSPRSGDLSVYWYQQSLDQGLQFLIQYYNGEERAKGNILERFSAQQFPDLHSELNLSSLELGDSALYFCASSTSADGNYGYTFGSGTRLTVV.

The V gene is TRBV6-5, the J gene TRBJ1-1; TRBD1 matches 7 bases. Germline V CDR1 and CDR2: MNHEY, SVGAGI. J was trimmed by 5 bases and V by 0 bases; bases with no gene match: 6. The CDR3 length is 15 residues. The DNA of the CDR3 is TGTGCCAGCAGTTACTCGACAGGGATAGGGACTGAAGCTTTCTTT. Translation: CASSYSTGIGTEAFF.

In this sample, this clone turned up once. The rearrangement links TRBV30 to TRBJ1-1, with 9 bases matching TRBD1. The CDR3 runs to 13 residues. In germline, CDR1 is GTSNPN, CDR2 SVGIG (reference sequence). The V segment lost 4 bases and the J segment 6 bases; nucleotides outside the gene matches: 6. The CDR3 loop reads CAWNRDRVSEAFF. The CDR3 nucleotides read TGTGCCTGGAATAGGGACAGGGTTTCTGAAGCTTTCTTT. Together with reference TRBV30 and TRBJ1-1, the CDR3 gives the full variable domain: SQTIHQWPATLVQPVGSPLSLECTVEGTSNPNLYWYRQAAGRGLQLLFYSVGIGQISSEVPQNLSASRPQDRQFILSSKKLLLSDSGFYLCAWNRDRVSEAFFGQGTRLTVV.

The chain links TRBV5-1 to TRBJ2-7; D perhaps matches TRBD1 (6 bases). Germline CDR1 is SGHRS and CDR2 is YFSETQ. This CDR3 is 13 amino acids long. Trimming pared 7 bases from V and 3 bases from J, leaving 14 bases between. CDR3 DNA sequence: TGCGCCAGCCAAGAGACAGGCTACTACGAGCAGTACTTC. Translated, it gives CASQETGYYEQYF.

V usage is TRBV28 and J usage is TRBJ2-1, with 7 bases identical to TRBD1. The J segment lost 5 bases and the V segment lost 3 bases, leaving 7 bases of the junction unmatched. The CDR3 loop spans 15 amino acids. CDR1 and CDR2 from the germline V gene are MDHEN and SYDVKM. The CDR3 is CASSLRTGYNNEQFF. CDR3 coding DNA: TGTGCCAGCAGTTTGAGGACAGGATATAACAATGAGCAGTTCTTC.